The T cell receptor beta chain under discussion was sequenced for a study of shared T cell receptors in the human thymus. The J segment lost 2 bases and the V segment lost 1 base, leaving 4 bases of the junction unmatched. CDR3 length: 15 amino acids. Germline V gives CDR1 LGHNA, CDR2 YSLEER. This table comes from immunoSEQ multiplex PCR, and its TCRdb copy is limited to in-frame clones, with some not included. The repertoire holds just under 550,000 clones, with 78% as singletons. The data were also submitted as part of a second study, on human thymus T cells. That study reports: Biased V and J segment usage appeared in thymus and peripheral blood.

The sequence was collected from a boy younger than two with a congenital heart defect. The sample taken for sequencing was thymocytes. The chain links TRBV4-3 to TRBJ1-1, with 7 bases aligning to TRBD1. CDR3 DNA: TGCGCCAGCAGCCAAGGACAGGGTTTTAACACTGAAGCTTTCTTT. Residues: CASSQGQGFNTEAFF.